One and the same sample provided the 27 T cell receptor beta chains below, sequenced in a study of T cell responses to AZD1222 COVID-19 vaccine. Libraries were prepared by immunoSEQ multiplex PCR; TCRdb keeps only in-frame clonotypes and omits some of them. Among over 120,000 clones listed, 90% to 95% were seen once. This specimen was peripheral blood, taken on day 0 of AZD1222 vaccination. These receptors were collected from an adult in good health.

The genes are TRBV2 and TRBJ2-7; D gene unclear. V shed 5 bases and J shed 0 bases, with 8 bases lying between them. In germline, CDR1 is SNHLY, CDR2 FYNNEI. The CDR3 consists of 13 residues. This chain's CDR3 is CASSSGRSYEQYF. CDR3 nucleotide sequence: TGTGCCAGCAGTTCCGGTCGCTCCTACGAGCAGTACTTC.

The J gene is TRBJ2-1, the V gene TRBV7-2, with 9 positions matching TRBD2. The germline V gene has CDR1 SGHTA and CDR2 FQGNSA. The V segment lost 5 bases and the J segment 4 bases; nucleotides outside the gene matches: 6. The CDR3 is 15 residues long. CDR3 sequence (DNA): TGTGCCAGCAGCCTTAGCGGGGGCCGATACAATGAGCAGTTCTTC. Translated, it gives CASSLSGGRYNEQFF. The full variable domain, its missing parts supplied by reference TRBV7-2 and TRBJ2-1, is GAGVSQSPSNKVTEKGKDVELRCDPISGHTALYWYRQSLGQGLEFLIYFQGNSAPDKSGLPSDRFSAERTGGSVSTLTIQRTQQEDSAVYLCASSLSGGRYNEQFFGPGTRLTVL.

The chain combines TRBV7-9 with TRBJ2-7; D unclear. The germline V and J ends were trimmed by 2 bases and 5 bases, with 4 bases remaining between them. CDR3 size: 11 residues. CDR1 and CDR2 (germline): SEHNR, FQNEAQ (reference sequence). The CDR3 nucleotides read TGTGCCAGCAGCTTATCTGACGAGCAGTACTTC. The encoded protein is CASSLSDEQYF.

The chain couples TRBV10-3 to TRBJ2-5; 13 nucleotides align to TRBD2. Germline V lookup: CDR1 ENHRY, CDR2 SYGVKD. V was clipped by 6 bases and J by 3 bases; unmatched bases: 10. The CDR3 consists of 17 residues. The CDR3, as DNA: TGTGCCATCAGGGAGGGCCCCGGACTAGCGGGGGAAGAGACCCAGTACTTC. As protein: CAIREGPGLAGEETQYF.

V usage is TRBV7-9 and J usage is TRBJ1-6, with D unresolved. The CDR3 loop spans 15 amino acids. Trimming stripped 5 bases from V and 8 bases from J, with 16 bases between. In germline, CDR1 is SEHNR, CDR2 FQNEAQ (reference sequence). CDR3 sequence reads: CASSQDSYGDSPLHF. DNA for the CDR3: TGTGCCAGCAGCCAGGACTCCTATGGCGATTCACCCCTCCACTTT.

The rearrangement links TRBV3-1 (or the pseudogene TRBV3-2) to TRBJ2-3; D is perhaps TRBD2 (6 bases). Germline CDR1 reads LGHDT; CDR2 reads YNNKEL (reference sequence). Trimming stripped 5 bases from V and 2 bases from J, with 11 bases between. CDR3 length: 14 residues. The CDR3: CASSSGLFTDTQYF. Written as DNA, the CDR3 is TGTGCCAGCAGCTCAGGACTATTCACAGATACGCAGTATTTT.

The V and J genes are TRBV4-1 and TRBJ2-2; no firm D call. V lost 2 bases, J lost 6 bases, and 13 bases lay in between. Looked up from germline, CDR1 is MGHRA and CDR2 is YSYEKL. This CDR3 has 15 amino acids. CDR3 in amino acids: CASSQKALEAGELFF. The CDR3 DNA reads as TGCGCCAGCAGCCAAAAAGCCCTAGAGGCCGGGGAGCTGTTTTTT.

The V gene is TRBV7-9, the J gene TRBJ1-3, with D hard to call. Trimming left V 5 bases short and J 4 bases short, with 9 bases between. Germline lookup yields CDR1 SEHNR and CDR2 FQNEAQ (reference sequence). The CDR3 consists of 13 residues. The CDR3 here is CASSTVPGNTIYF. The CDR3 DNA reads as TGTGCCAGCAGCACGGTTCCGGGAAACACCATATATTTT.

This rearrangement joins TRBV7-9 to TRBJ2-6; D unclear. From germline, CDR1 is SEHNR and CDR2 FQNEAQ (reference sequence). The CDR3 has 15 amino acids. V shed 6 bases and J shed 2 bases, with 11 bases lying between them. The CDR3 bases are TGTGCCAGCAGACCGCCTACCCCTGGGGCCAACGTCCTGACTTTC. Its translation is CASRPPTPGANVLTF.

This chain connects TRBV10-3 to TRBJ2-7; D possibly corresponds to TRBD2 (6 bases). Looked up from germline, CDR1 is ENHRY and CDR2 is SYGVKD. V shed 6 bases and J shed 3 bases, with 18 bases lying between them. This CDR3 is built from 15 residues. CDR3 bases: TGTGCCATCAGGGCTCGCGGGGCGCGGGACTACGAGCAGTACTTC. Its protein is CAIRARGARDYEQYF.

This chain uses TRBV5-5 with TRBJ1-5, with D uncertain. CDR3 length: 14 residues. The V and J ends lost 0 bases and 1 base respectively, with 5 bases between them. Germline V gives CDR1 SGHKS, CDR2 YYEKEE (reference sequence). The DNA for the CDR3 is TGTGCCAGCAGCTTGGTTGGGAGCAATCAGCCCCAGCATTTT. It specifies CASSLVGSNQPQHF.

The chain employs TRBV19 and TRBJ1-2; D not resolved. Germline V gives CDR1 LNHDA, CDR2 SQIVND (reference sequence). This CDR3 comprises 13 residues. V shed 6 bases and J shed 6 bases, with 14 bases lying between them. The CDR3 nucleotides are TGTGCCAGTAGGAGGGTCAATTCGGATGGCTACACCTTC. Encoded protein: CASRRVNSDGYTF. The entire variable domain, with the rest obtained from reference TRBV19 and TRBJ1-2, is as follows: DGGITQSPKYLFRKEGQNVTLSCEQNLNHDAMYWYRQDPGQGLRLIYYSQIVNDFQKGDIAEGYSVSREKKESFPLTVTSAQKNPTAFYLCASRRVNSDGYTFGSGTRLTVV.

The V call is TRBV11-3, the J call TRBJ2-1, with D unresolved. Germline V gene sequence: CDR1 SGHNT, CDR2 YENEEA. The length of the CDR3 is 13 residues. V shed 1 base and J shed 8 bases, with 9 bases lying between them. The CDR3 spells CASSLALSDEQFF. CDR3 DNA: TGTGCCAGCAGCTTAGCCCTGAGTGATGAGCAGTTCTTC.

The chain uses TRBV7-2 and TRBJ1-4; no clear D. With 5 bases removed from V and 3 bases from J, the gap between germline ends came to 10 bases. The CDR3 consists of 14 residues. The germline V gene has CDR1 SGHTA and CDR2 FQGNSA. This CDR3 reads CASSPGIPNEKLFF. DNA for the CDR3: TGTGCCAGCAGCCCGGGGATACCTAATGAAAAACTGTTTTTT.

The chain is built from TRBV12-5 and TRBJ2-3, with 8 bases identical to TRBD1. The V gene's germline CDR1 is LGHNT and CDR2 FRNRAP. V lost 1 base, J lost 0 bases, and 6 bases stayed unmatched. This CDR3 region has 17 residues. The CDR3 reads CASGLAGTGRSTDTQYF. The DNA for the CDR3 is TGTGCTAGTGGTTTGGCCGGGACAGGCCGTAGCACAGATACGCAGTATTTT.

The chain links TRBV3-1 (or the pseudogene TRBV3-2) to TRBJ1-4; no reliable D call. The CDR3 runs to 11 residues. The V gene lost 3 bases and the J gene lost 12 bases, with 8 bases spanning the gap. The germline V gene encodes CDR1 LGHDT and CDR2 YNNKEL (reference sequence). The CDR3 region is CASSHIRELFF. The CDR3 coding sequence is TGTGCCAGCAGCCACATCCGGGAACTGTTTTTT.

V gene TRBV11-2 combines with J gene TRBJ1-2; D gene ambiguous. The CDR3 loop spans 13 amino acids. V dropped 0 bases and J dropped 4 bases, with 6 bases sitting between them. Germline CDR1 SGHAT, CDR2 FQNNGV. CDR3 sequence reads: CASSLDWSYGYTF. The CDR3 DNA reads TGTGCCAGCAGCTTAGATTGGTCCTATGGCTACACCTTC.

V gene TRBV12-3 or TRBV12-4 combines with J gene TRBJ1-2, with D possibly matching TRBD1 (6 bases). The CDR3 is made up of 12 amino acids. Trimming took off 4 bases at V and 6 bases at J, with 9 bases between the two ends. The CDR3 region has the DNA TGTGCCAGCAGTTGGTCAGGGGATGGCTACACCTTC. Protein product: CASSWSGDGYTF.

This clone was seen only once. This sequence joins TRBV18 and TRBJ1-2; D is unclear. Trimming removed 3 bases from V and 1 base from J, with 15 bases in between. CDR1 and CDR2 (germline): KGHSH, LQKENI. This CDR3 is built from 16 residues. CDR3 protein: CASSPPSLPFNYGYTF. The CDR3 DNA reads TGTGCCAGCTCACCTCCTAGCCTGCCCTTTAACTATGGCTACACCTTC. The full variable domain, completed using reference TRBV18 and TRBJ1-2, is NAGVMQNPRHLVRRRGQEARLRCSPMKGHSHVYWYRQLPEEGLKFMVYLQKENIIDESGMPKERFSAEFPKEGPSILRIQQVVRGDSAAYFCASSPPSLPFNYGYTFGSGTRLTVV.

The genes are TRBV6-4 and TRBJ2-2; D possibly uses TRBD1 or TRBD2 (5 bases each). Deletions cut 3 bases from V and 2 bases from J, with 10 bases between. CDR1 MRHNA and CDR2 SNTAGT come from the germline V gene. This CDR3 has 15 residues. CDR3 coding DNA: TGTGCCAGCAGTGAAGGGACCTTCAACACCGGGGAGCTGTTTTTT. Amino acid sequence: CASSEGTFNTGELFF.

The chain recombines TRBV25-1 with TRBJ1-3, with no clear D. V lost 9 bases and J 0 bases, leaving 9 bases between the germline ends. The CDR3 covers 13 residues. Germline CDR1 and CDR2: MGHDK and SYGVNS. The CDR3 reads CASGRDSGNTIYF. CDR3 DNA: TGTGCCAGTGGGAGGGACTCTGGAAACACCATATATTTT.

V is TRBV11-2 and J is TRBJ1-1; no firm D call. The CDR3 is made up of 17 amino acids. Trimming stripped 5 bases from V and 1 base from J, with 20 bases between. Per germline, CDR1 SGHAT and CDR2 FQNNGV. The chain's CDR3 is CASSGQGDRIPNTEAFF. CDR3 bases: TGTGCCAGCAGCGGGCAAGGTGACCGGATCCCGAACACTGAAGCTTTCTTT.

This rearrangement joins TRBV12-3 or TRBV12-4 to TRBJ2-2; D ambiguous. The CDR3 contains 13 residues. V was pared by 5 bases and J by 6 bases, with 10 bases between. The CDR3 DNA reads as TGTGCCAGCAGTCCTCGCACGGCCGGGGAGCTGTTTTTT. This codes for CASSPRTAGELFF.

This sequence joins TRBV5-1 and TRBJ1-1; possibly TRBD1 for D (5 bases). The V end lost 3 bases, the J end lost 4 bases, and 16 bases lay between the germline ends. CDR3 length: 15 amino acids. The V gene's germline CDR1 is SGHRS and CDR2 YFSETQ. The CDR3 DNA sequence: TGCGCCAGCAGCTCCCAAGGCGGGGCGGGCACTGAAGCTTTCTTT. It yields the protein CASSSQGGAGTEAFF.

The chain combines TRBV7-8 with TRBJ2-5; 11 bases are shared with TRBD2. Trimming took 5 bases from V and 5 from J; bases not matched to a gene: 7. CDR1 is SGHVS and CDR2 is FQNEAQ in the germline V gene. The CDR3 runs 15 residues. The CDR3 loop is CASSLRLAGWETQYF. The CDR3 coding sequence is TGTGCCAGCAGCCTACGACTAGCGGGGTGGGAGACCCAGTACTTC.

The chain has TRBV28 and TRBJ2-5; perhaps D is TRBD1 or TRBD2 (5 bases each). V shed 4 bases and J shed 5 bases, with 14 bases lying between them. CDR1 is MDHEN, CDR2 SYDVKM, per germline. CDR3 length: 14 amino acids. The CDR3 nucleotides are TGTGCCAGCAGTTCCGCCCGGGGCTGGGAGACCCAGTACTTC. It codes for CASSSARGWETQYF.

V usage is TRBV5-1 and J usage is TRBJ2-5; TRBD1 matches 10 bases. This CDR3 contains 16 residues. Trimming took 4 bases from V and 3 from J; bases not matched to a gene: 9. Germline V gene data show CDR1 as SGHRS and CDR2 as YFSETQ. This CDR3 is CASSMSPGTGEETQYF. As DNA, the CDR3 is TGCGCCAGCAGCATGAGCCCCGGGACAGGGGAAGAGACCCAGTACTTC. Supplemented by reference TRBV5-1 and TRBJ2-5, the full variable domain reads KAGVTQTPRYLIKTRGQQVTLSCSPISGHRSVSWYQQTPGQGLQFLFEYFSETQRNKGNFPGRFSGRQFSNSRSEMNVSTLELGDSALYLCASSMSPGTGEETQYFGPGTRLLVL.